The 20 T cell receptor beta chains below come from one sample, sequenced in a study of blood T cell repertoires in COVID-19. Sequencing was performed with immunoSEQ multiplex PCR; in TCRdb, only in-frame clones are kept and a portion is missing. The data hold a few hundred thousand clones, with roughly 90% observed a single time. Source material: peripheral blood. The receptor source for this set is a woman between 45 and 65 years old with active or convalescent COVID-19.

The chain uses TRBV7-2 and TRBJ1-6; TRBD1 might be the D (5 bases). In germline, CDR1 is SGHTA, CDR2 FQGNSA. V lost 5 bases to trimming and J lost 7 bases, with 12 bases between them. The CDR3 extends over 14 amino acids. The CDR3, as DNA: TGTGCCAGCAGCAGCAGGGTGGGGAATTCACCCCTCCACTTT. Its protein product is CASSSRVGNSPLHF. Full variable domain (rest looked up from reference TRBV7-2 and TRBJ1-6): GAGVSQSPSNKVTEKGKDVELRCDPISGHTALYWYRQSLGQGLEFLIYFQGNSAPDKSGLPSDRFSAERTGGSVSTLTIQRTQQEDSAVYLCASSSRVGNSPLHFGNGTRLTVT.

The chain carries TRBV7-3 and TRBJ1-3, with unresolved D. Germline lookup yields CDR1 SGHTA and CDR2 FQGTGA. The CDR3 is 13 residues long. The V and J ends lost 2 bases and 11 bases respectively, with 13 bases between them. The CDR3 protein is CASSLEAHSAIYF. The DNA for the CDR3 is TGTGCCAGCAGCTTAGAAGCGCATAGCGCCATATATTTT.

The chain is built from TRBV5-8 and TRBJ1-3; TRBD1 agrees at 8 bases. The germline V gene encodes CDR1 SGHTS and CDR2 YDEGEE. This CDR3 has 16 residues. V shed 1 base, J shed 0 bases, and the junction held 3 bases outside the gene matches. The CDR3 DNA sequence: TGTGCCAGCAGCTTGTGGGACAGGAGCTCTGGAAACACCATATATTTT. It codes for CASSLWDRSSGNTIYF.

The chain joins TRBV29-1 to TRBJ2-4; weak D call: TRBD2 (5 bases). The ends were cut back, 7 bases at V and 1 base at J, with 17 bases in the middle. This CDR3 contains 15 residues. Germline lookup yields CDR1 SQVTM and CDR2 ANQGSEA. The CDR3 loop is CSALLERGAKNIQYF. DNA of the CDR3: TGCAGCGCCCTACTAGAGCGAGGGGCCAAAAACATTCAGTACTTC.

The V call is TRBV30, the J call TRBJ1-1; 9 bases fit TRBD1. V was pared by 4 bases and J by 3 bases, with 3 bases of the junction left unmatched. Germline-derived CDR1 and CDR2 are GTSNPN and SVGIG (reference sequence). The CDR3 is 13 amino acids. The CDR3 nucleotides read TGTGCCTGGATAGACAGGGGGGACACTGAAGCTTTCTTT. Its protein product is CAWIDRGDTEAFF. The whole variable domain, filled in from reference TRBV30 and TRBJ1-1, reads SQTIHQWPATLVQPVGSPLSLECTVEGTSNPNLYWYRQAAGRGLQLLFYSVGIGQISSEVPQNLSASRPQDRQFILSSKKLLLSDSGFYLCAWIDRGDTEAFFGQGTRLTVV.

CDR3 sequence (DNA): TGTGCCAGCAGTTTCGGGGTTTTTGGCACCCTAATGCGGGGCTACACCTTC. It codes for CASSFGVFGTLMRGYTF. The V call is TRBV27, the J call TRBJ1-2, with D unclear. This CDR3 contains 17 residues. Germline CDR1 MNHEY, CDR2 SMNVEV (reference sequence). The V gene lost 3 bases and the J gene lost 8 bases, with 25 bases spanning the gap.

This clone was counted a single time. The chain carries TRBV29-1 and TRBJ1-1; a possible D gene is TRBD1 (5 bases). This CDR3 is 16 amino acids long. Germline CDR1 reads SQVTM; CDR2 reads ANQGSEA. Deletions cut 3 bases from V and 0 bases from J, with 17 bases between. CDR3 nucleotide sequence: TGCAGCGTTGAGGAAGGGGCTACGACCTTGAACACTGAAGCTTTCTTT. It codes for CSVEEGATTLNTEAFF.

V and J are TRBV11-1 and TRBJ2-1; TRBD1 matches 8 bases. The germline V gene encodes CDR1 SGHAT and CDR2 FQDESV (reference sequence). Trimming cost V 1 base and J 8 bases; bases outside gene matches: 7. The CDR3 contains 15 residues. The CDR3 sequence: CASSLVGTGSDEQFF. The CDR3 DNA reads TGTGCCAGCAGCTTAGTTGGGACAGGTAGCGATGAGCAGTTCTTC.

This clone was picked up a small number of times. The chain recombines TRBV21-1 with TRBJ1-1. TRBV21-1 is marked as a pseudogene. This CDR3 is built from 13 residues. This chain's CDR3 is CASSKGGTGGAFF. The CDR3 DNA is TGTGCCAGCAGCAAAGGGGGGACGGGAGGGGCTTTCTTT.

This sequence joins TRBV27 and TRBJ1-1; 9 bases match TRBD1. Germline V gene lookup returns CDR1 MNHEY and CDR2 SMNVEV (reference sequence). Unmatched junction bases numbered 7, after V lost 4 bases and J lost 4 bases. The CDR3 is 15 amino acids. The CDR3 region has the DNA TGTGCCAGCAGTTCCCCGGACAGGGGAGTCACTGAAGCTTTCTTT. Its translation is CASSSPDRGVTEAFF.

A few counts support this clone. The chain couples TRBV7-2 to TRBJ1-1, with 9 bases matching TRBD1. The J segment lost 8 bases and the V segment lost 5 bases, leaving 12 bases of the junction unmatched. Germline CDR1 is SGHTA and CDR2 is FQGNSA. This CDR3 comprises 15 residues. The CDR3: CASSMPGTGLLEAFF. The CDR3 DNA sequence: TGTGCCAGCAGCATGCCCGGGACAGGGCTTCTAGAAGCTTTCTTT.

A few counts support this clone. This chain connects TRBV4-2 to TRBJ1-1, with 9 bases that match TRBD1. With V trimmed by 4 bases and J by 4 bases, 13 bases remained unmatched. Per the germline V gene, CDR1 is LGHNA and CDR2 is YNFKEQ. The CDR3 length is 17 residues. In DNA, the CDR3 is TGTGCCAGCAGCCTCTATCTGGGACAGGGAAAAGGCACTGAAGCTTTCTTT. Its translation: CASSLYLGQGKGTEAFF.

The V gene is TRBV9, the J gene TRBJ2-7, with 7 nucleotides matching TRBD2. Unmatched junction bases numbered 5, after V lost 4 bases and J lost 4 bases. The CDR3 is 13 residues long. From germline, CDR1 is SGDLS and CDR2 YYNGEE. The CDR3 is CASSTGGGYEQYF. The CDR3 bases are TGTGCCAGCAGCACGGGAGGCGGATACGAGCAGTACTTC. Full variable domain (remainder filled in from reference TRBV9 and TRBJ2-7): DSGVTQTPKHLITATGQRVTLRCSPRSGDLSVYWYQQSLDQGLQFLIQYYNGEERAKGNILERFSAQQFPDLHSELNLSSLELGDSALYFCASSTGGGYEQYFGPGTRLTVT.

In DNA form, the CDR3 reads TGTGCCAGCAGCTTAGTTCGGGACAGGGGAAGTGGCTACACCTTC. Its protein product is CASSLVRDRGSGYTF. The genes are TRBV7-2 and TRBJ1-2; 10 nucleotides line up with TRBD1. The CDR3 length is 15 residues. Per the germline V gene, CDR1 is SGHTA and CDR2 is FQGNSA. J gave up 7 bases and V 1 base, and 6 bases lay outside the gene matches.

This clone was seen a few times. The V and J genes are TRBV6-2 or TRBV6-3 and TRBJ1-1; the D gene is possibly TRBD1 (6 bases). V lost 2 bases to trimming and J lost 4 bases, with 11 bases between them. This CDR3 contains 14 residues. Germline-derived CDR1 and CDR2 are MNHEY and SVGEGT. As DNA, the CDR3 is TGTGCCAGCAGTTACGCGGGGGCAGGCACTGAAGCTTTCTTT. Amino acid sequence: CASSYAGAGTEAFF.

This chain joins TRBV7-2 and TRBJ1-4; 7 nucleotides agree with TRBD1. Germline-derived CDR1 and CDR2 are SGHTA and FQGNSA. This CDR3 contains 15 residues. J was trimmed by 5 bases and V by 2 bases; bases with no gene match: 5. DNA for the CDR3: TGTGCCAGCAGCTTAAAGGGACAGCTAAATGAAAAACTGTTTTTT. This codes for CASSLKGQLNEKLFF.

The gene calls are TRBV29-1 and TRBJ1-1, with 9 bases that match TRBD1. Germline loops: CDR1 SQVTM, CDR2 ANQGSEA. V was pared by 7 bases and J by 5 bases, with 8 bases of the junction left unmatched. There are 13 residues in the CDR3. The CDR3 sequence: CSGQDRGRTEAFF. CDR3 coding DNA: TGCAGCGGACAGGACAGGGGAAGGACTGAAGCTTTCTTT.

The chain combines TRBV7-2 with TRBJ1-5, with 7 bases aligning to TRBD1. Germline V gene lookup returns CDR1 SGHTA and CDR2 FQGNSA. The trim removed 5 bases at V and 5 bases at J, leaving 9 bases unmatched. This CDR3 region has 15 residues. CDR3 protein: CASSPHPGQYQPQHF. CDR3 bases: TGTGCCAGCAGCCCTCATCCGGGACAGTATCAGCCCCAGCATTTT.

This clone was counted a single time. The chain has TRBV11-2 and TRBJ2-5; 7 bases map to TRBD2. From germline, CDR1 is SGHAT and CDR2 FQNNGV. The CDR3 has 15 residues. V was pared by 5 bases and J by 0 bases, with 6 bases of the junction left unmatched. The CDR3 spells CASSTLLANQETQYF. The CDR3 DNA reads as TGTGCCAGCAGCACCTTACTAGCGAACCAAGAGACCCAGTACTTC.

The CDR3 nucleotides are TGTGCCATCAGTCCCACAGGGGTTACTGAAGCTTTCTTT. Translated, it gives CAISPTGVTEAFF. The chain recombines TRBV10-3 with TRBJ1-1; 7 bases are shared with TRBD1. Germline assignment: CDR1 ENHRY and CDR2 SYGVKD. This CDR3 spans 13 amino acids. Trimming removed 5 bases from V and 5 bases from J; junction bases left unmatched: 5.